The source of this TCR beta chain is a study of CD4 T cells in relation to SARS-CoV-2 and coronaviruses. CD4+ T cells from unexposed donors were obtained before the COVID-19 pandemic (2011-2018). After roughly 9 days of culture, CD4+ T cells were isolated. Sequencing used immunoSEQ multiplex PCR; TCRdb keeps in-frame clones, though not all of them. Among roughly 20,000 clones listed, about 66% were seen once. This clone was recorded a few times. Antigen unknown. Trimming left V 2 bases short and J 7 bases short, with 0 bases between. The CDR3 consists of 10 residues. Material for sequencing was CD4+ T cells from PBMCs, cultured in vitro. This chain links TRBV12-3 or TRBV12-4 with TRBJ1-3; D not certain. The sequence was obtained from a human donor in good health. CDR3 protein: CASSLNTIYF. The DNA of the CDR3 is TGTGCCAGCAGTTTAAACACCATATATTTT.